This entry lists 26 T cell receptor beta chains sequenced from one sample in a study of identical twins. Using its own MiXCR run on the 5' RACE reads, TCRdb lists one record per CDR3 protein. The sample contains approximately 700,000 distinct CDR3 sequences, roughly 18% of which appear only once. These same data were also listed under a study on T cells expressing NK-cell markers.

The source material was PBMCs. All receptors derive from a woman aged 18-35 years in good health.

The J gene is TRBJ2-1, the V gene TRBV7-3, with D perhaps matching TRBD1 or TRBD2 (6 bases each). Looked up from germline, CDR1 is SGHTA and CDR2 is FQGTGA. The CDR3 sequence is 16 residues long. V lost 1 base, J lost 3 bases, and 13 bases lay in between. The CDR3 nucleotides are TGTGCCAGCAGCTTAAAGGGGGGAAACGGCTACAATGAGCAGTTCTTC. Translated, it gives CASSLKGGNGYNEQFF. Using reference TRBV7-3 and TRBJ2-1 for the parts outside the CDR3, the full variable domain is GAGVSQTPSNKVTEKGKYVELRCDPISGHTALYWYRQSLGQGPEFLIYFQGTGAADDSGLPNDRFFAVRPEGSVSTLKIQRTERGDSAVYLCASSLKGGNGYNEQFFGPGTRLTVL.

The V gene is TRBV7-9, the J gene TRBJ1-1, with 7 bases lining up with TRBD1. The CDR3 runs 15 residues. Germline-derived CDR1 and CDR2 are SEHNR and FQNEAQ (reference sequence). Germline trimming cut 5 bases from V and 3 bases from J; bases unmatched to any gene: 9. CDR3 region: CASSPRQGGDTEAFF. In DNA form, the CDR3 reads TGTGCCAGCAGCCCTCGACAGGGAGGGGACACTGAAGCTTTCTTT. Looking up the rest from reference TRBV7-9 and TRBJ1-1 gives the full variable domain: DTGVSQNPRHKITKRGQNVTFRCDPISEHNRLYWYRQTLGQGPEFLTYFQNEAQLEKSRLLSDRFSAERPKGSFSTLEIQRTEQGDSAMYLCASSPRQGGDTEAFFGQGTRLTVV.

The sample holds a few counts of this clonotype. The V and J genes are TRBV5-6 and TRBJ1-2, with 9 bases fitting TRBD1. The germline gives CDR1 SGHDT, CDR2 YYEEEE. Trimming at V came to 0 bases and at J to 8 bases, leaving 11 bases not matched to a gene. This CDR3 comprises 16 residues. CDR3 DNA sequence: TGTGCCAGCAGCTTGGCCGCACAGGGGGCCCTGGAAGGCTACACCTTC. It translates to CASSLAAQGALEGYTF.

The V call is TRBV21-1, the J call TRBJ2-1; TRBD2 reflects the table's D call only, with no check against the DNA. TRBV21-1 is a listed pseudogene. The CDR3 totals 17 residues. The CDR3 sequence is CASSKTDREWPYNEQFF. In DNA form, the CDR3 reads TGTGCCAGCAGCAAAACTGACCGGGAGTGGCCCTACAATGAGCAGTTCTTC.

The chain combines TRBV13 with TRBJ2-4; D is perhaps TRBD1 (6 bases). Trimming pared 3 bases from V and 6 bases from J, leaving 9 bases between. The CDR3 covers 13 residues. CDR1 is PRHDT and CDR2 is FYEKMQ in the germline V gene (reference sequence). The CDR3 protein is CASSFGQLNIQYF. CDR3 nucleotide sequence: TGTGCCAGCAGCTTCGGACAGCTAAACATTCAGTACTTC.

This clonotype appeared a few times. The chain's CDR3 is CASSLYQGDEQYF. CDR3 DNA sequence: TGTGCCAGCAGTTTATATCAGGGGGACGAGCAGTACTTC. The chain carries TRBV27 and TRBJ2-7, with 7 bases identical to TRBD1. This CDR3 has 13 residues. CDR1 and CDR2 from the germline V gene are MNHEY and SMNVEV (reference sequence). Trimming at V came to 1 base and at J to 5 bases, leaving 2 bases not matched to a gene.

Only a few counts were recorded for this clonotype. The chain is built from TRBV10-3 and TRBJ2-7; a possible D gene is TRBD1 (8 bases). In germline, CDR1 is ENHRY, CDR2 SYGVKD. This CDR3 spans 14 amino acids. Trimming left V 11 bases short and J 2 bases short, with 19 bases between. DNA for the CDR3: TGTGCCGTCTCCGGGGGGACAGGAACCTACGAGCAGTACTTC. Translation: CAVSGGTGTYEQYF.

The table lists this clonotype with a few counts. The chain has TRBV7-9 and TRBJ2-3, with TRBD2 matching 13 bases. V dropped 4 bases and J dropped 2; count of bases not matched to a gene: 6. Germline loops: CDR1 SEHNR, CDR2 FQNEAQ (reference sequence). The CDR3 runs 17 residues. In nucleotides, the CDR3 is TGTGCCAGCAGCTCTAGACTAGCGGGGGGATCCACAGATACGCAGTATTTT. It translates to CASSSRLAGGSTDTQYF.

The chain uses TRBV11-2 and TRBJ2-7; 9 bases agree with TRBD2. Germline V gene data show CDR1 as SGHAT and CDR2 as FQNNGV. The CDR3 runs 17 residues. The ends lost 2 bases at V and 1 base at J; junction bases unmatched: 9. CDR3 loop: CASSLTTGTSMSYEQYF. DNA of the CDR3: TGTGCCAGCAGCTTAACTACCGGGACTAGCATGTCCTACGAGCAGTACTTC. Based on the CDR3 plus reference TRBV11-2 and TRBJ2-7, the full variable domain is EAGVAQSPRYKIIEKRQSVAFWCNPISGHATLYWYQQILGQGPKLLIQFQNNGVVDDSQLPKDRFSAERLKGVDSTLKIQPAKLEDSAVYLCASSLTTGTSMSYEQYFGPGTRLTVT.

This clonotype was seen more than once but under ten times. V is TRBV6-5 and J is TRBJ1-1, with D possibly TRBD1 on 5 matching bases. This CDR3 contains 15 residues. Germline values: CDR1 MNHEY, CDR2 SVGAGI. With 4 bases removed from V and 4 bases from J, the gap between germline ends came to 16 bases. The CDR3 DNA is TGTGCCAGCAGTTCGGGGGTGGGGGGGAGCACTGAAGCTTTCTTT. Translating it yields CASSSGVGGSTEAFF.

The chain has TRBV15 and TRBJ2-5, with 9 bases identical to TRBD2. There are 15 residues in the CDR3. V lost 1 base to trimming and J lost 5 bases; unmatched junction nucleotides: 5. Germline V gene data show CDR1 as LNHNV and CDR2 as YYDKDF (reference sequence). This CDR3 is CATSRGGGAGETQYF. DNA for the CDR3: TGTGCCACCAGCAGAGGCGGGGGGGCTGGCGAGACCCAGTACTTC.

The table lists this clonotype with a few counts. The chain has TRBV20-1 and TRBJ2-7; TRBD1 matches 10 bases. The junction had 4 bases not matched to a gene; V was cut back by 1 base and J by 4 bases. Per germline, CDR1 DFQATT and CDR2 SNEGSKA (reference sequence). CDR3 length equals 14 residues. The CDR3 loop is CSARGPDRGYEQYF. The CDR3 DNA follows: TGCAGTGCTAGAGGCCCGGACAGGGGGTACGAGCAGTACTTC.

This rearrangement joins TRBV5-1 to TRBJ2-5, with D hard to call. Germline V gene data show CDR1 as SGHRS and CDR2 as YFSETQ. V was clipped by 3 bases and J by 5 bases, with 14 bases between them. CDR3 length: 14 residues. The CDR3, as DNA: TGCGCCAGCAGCTCCCCGTACGGGCGGGAGACCCAGTACTTC. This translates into CASSSPYGRETQYF.

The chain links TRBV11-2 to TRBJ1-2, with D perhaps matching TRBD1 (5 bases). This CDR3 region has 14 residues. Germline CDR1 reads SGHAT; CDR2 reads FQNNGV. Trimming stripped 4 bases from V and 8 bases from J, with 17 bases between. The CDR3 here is CASSSPGDVGGYTF. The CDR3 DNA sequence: TGTGCCAGCAGCTCCCCCGGGGACGTAGGGGGCTACACCTTC.

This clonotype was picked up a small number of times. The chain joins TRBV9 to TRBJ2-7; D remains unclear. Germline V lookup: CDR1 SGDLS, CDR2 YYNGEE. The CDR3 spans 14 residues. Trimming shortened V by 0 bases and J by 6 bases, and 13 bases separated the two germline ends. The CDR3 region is CASSVGSSIAEQYF. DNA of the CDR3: TGTGCCAGCAGCGTAGGGTCTAGTATCGCCGAGCAGTACTTC.

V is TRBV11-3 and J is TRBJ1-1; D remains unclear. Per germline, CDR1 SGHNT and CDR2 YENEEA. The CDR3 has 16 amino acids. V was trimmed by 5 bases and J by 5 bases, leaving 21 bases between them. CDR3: CASSPTGLSRRTEAFF. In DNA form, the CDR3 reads TGTGCCAGCAGCCCAACCGGGTTATCAAGGCGTACTGAAGCTTTCTTT.

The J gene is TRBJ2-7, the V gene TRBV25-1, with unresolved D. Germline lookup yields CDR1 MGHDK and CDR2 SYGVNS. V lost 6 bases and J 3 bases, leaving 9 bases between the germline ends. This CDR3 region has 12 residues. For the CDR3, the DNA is TGTGCCAGCAGAAGCAGATTCTACGAGCAGTACTTC. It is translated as CASRSRFYEQYF.

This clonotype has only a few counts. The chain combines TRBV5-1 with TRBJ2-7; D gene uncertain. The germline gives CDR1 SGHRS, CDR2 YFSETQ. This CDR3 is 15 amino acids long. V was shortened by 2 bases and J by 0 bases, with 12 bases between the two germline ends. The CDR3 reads CASSFGHIFSYEQYF. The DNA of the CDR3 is TGCGCCAGCAGCTTTGGTCACATCTTCTCCTACGAGCAGTACTTC.

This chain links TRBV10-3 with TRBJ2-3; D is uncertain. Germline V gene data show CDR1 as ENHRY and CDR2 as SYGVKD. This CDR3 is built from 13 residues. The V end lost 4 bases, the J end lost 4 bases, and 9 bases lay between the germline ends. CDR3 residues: CAISGLKADTQYF. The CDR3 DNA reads TGTGCCATCAGTGGCTTGAAGGCAGATACGCAGTATTTT.

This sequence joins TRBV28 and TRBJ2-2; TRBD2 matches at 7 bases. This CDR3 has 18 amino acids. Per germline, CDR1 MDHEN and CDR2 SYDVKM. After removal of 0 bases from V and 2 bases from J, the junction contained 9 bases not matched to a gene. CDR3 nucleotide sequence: TGTGCCAGCAGTTTATGGGGAGGGGTCAGACCAAACACCGGGGAGCTGTTTTTT. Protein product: CASSLWGGVRPNTGELFF.

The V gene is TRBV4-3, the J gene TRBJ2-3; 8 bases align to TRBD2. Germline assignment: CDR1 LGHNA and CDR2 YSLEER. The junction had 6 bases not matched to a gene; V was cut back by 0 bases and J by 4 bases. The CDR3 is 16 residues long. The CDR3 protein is CASSQEAGGGADTQYF. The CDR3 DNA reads TGCGCCAGCAGCCAAGAGGCGGGGGGAGGGGCAGATACGCAGTATTTT.

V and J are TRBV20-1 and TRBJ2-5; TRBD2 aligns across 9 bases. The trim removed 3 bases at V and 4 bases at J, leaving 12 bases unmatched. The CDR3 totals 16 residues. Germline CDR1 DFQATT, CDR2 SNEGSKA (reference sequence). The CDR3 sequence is CSASYPAGGFGETQYF. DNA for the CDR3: TGCAGTGCTAGTTACCCAGCGGGAGGTTTTGGAGAGACCCAGTACTTC.

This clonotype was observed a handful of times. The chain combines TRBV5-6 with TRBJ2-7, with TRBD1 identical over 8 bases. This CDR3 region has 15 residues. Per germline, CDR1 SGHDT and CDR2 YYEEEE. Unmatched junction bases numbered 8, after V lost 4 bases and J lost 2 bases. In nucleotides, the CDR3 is TGTGCCAGCAGCGCCCTGGGGGACAGGACCTACGAGCAGTACTTC. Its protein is CASSALGDRTYEQYF. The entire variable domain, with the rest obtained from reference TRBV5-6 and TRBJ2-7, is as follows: DAGVTQSPTHLIKTRGQQVTLRCSPKSGHDTVSWYQQALGQGPQFIFQYYEEEERQRGNFPDRFSGHQFPNYSSELNVNALLLGDSALYLCASSALGDRTYEQYFGPGTRLTVT.

CDR3 sequence: CSAGVAEIETQYF. CDR3 nucleotide sequence: TGCAGTGCTGGGGTAGCGGAGATAGAGACCCAGTACTTC. The chain joins TRBV20-1 to TRBJ2-5; D may be TRBD2 (6 bases). Per germline, CDR1 DFQATT and CDR2 SNEGSKA (reference sequence). Trimming shortened V by 5 bases and J by 4 bases, and 14 bases separated the two germline ends. CDR3 length: 13 residues.

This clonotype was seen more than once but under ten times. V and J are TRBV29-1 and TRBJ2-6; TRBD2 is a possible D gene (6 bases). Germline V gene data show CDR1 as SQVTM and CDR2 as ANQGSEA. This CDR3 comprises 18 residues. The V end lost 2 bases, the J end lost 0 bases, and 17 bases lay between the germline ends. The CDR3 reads CSVETRGGSYSGANVLTF. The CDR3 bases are TGCAGCGTTGAAACCCGTGGAGGGTCGTACTCTGGGGCCAACGTCCTGACTTTC.

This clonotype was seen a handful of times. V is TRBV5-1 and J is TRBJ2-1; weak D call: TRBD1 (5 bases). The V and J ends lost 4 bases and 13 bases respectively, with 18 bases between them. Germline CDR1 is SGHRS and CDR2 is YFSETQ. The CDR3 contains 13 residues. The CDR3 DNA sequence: TGCGCCAGCAGCCTGGGGCTAAGCCTCGGACAGTTCTTC. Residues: CASSLGLSLGQFF.